This TCR beta chain was retrieved from a study of tumor and adjacent non-tumor tissue in lung cancer. Study-wide points: In normal lung, the top 100 clones were significantly more dominant than in tumor. Compared with tumor, normal lung showed significantly lower TCR diversity.

This CDR3 is 14 amino acids long. The V gene's germline CDR1 is SGHRS and CDR2 YFSETQ. Regarding this clonotype: Its antigen is still unknown. The junction departs from the called germline gene at one end, perhaps through a read error.

No cell sorting was done before RNA was extracted from the tissue. Three rounds of nested PCR, following a modified ARM-PCR protocol, produced the TCRbeta library. A single record per CDR3 protein comes from TCRdb applying MiXCR to the multiplex PCR reads. Of tens of thousands of distinct CDR3 sequences detected, about 72% appear once; the ten largest clones hold approximately 20%. This sequence joins TRBV5-1 and TRBJ2-2; D is unclear. The clonotype originates from a man aged 60-69 years with non-small cell lung cancer. Sequenced sample: lung tumor tissue. The CDR3 DNA is TGCGCCAACAGCTTGGCCCAAACGGCCAGGGAGCTGTTTTTT. This encodes CANSLAQTARELFF. Filled out from reference TRBV5-1 and TRBJ2-2, the complete variable domain reads KAGVTQTPRYLIKTRGQQVTLSCSPISGHRSVSWYQQTPGQGLQFLFEYFSETQRNKGNFPGRFSGRQFSNSRSEMNVSTLELGDSALYLCANSLAQTARELFFGEGSRLTVL.